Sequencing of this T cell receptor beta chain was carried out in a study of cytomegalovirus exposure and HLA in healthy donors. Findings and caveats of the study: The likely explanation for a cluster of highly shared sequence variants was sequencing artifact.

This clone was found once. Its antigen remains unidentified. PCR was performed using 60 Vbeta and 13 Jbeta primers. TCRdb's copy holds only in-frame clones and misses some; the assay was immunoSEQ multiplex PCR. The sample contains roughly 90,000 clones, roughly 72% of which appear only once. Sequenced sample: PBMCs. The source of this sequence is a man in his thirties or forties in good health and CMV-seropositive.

CDR3 coding DNA: TGTGCCAGCAGTGAATTGCCCTACCAAACCGGGGAGCTGTTTTTT. Amino acid sequence: CASSELPYQTGELFF. This chain connects TRBV25-1 to TRBJ2-2; unclear D gene. The germline CDR1 and CDR2 sequences are MGHDK and SYGVNS. The CDR3 contains 15 residues. Trimming removed 1 base from V and 5 bases from J, with 11 bases in between.